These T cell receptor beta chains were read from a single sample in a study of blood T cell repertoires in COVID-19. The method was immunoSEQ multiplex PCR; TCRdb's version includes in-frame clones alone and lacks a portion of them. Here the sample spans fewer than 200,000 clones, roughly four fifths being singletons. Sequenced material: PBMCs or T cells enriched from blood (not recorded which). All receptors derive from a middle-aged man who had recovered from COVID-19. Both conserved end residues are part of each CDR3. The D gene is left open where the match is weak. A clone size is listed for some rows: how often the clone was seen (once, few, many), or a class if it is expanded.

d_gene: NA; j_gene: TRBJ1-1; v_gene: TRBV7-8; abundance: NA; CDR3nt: TGTGCCAGCATTCTATCGACCGGGGGTCACACTGAAGCTTTCTTT; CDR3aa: CASILSTGGHTEAFF
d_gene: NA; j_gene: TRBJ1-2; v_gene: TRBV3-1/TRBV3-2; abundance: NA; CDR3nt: TGTGCCAGCAGCCAAGAGGGCGCTGGCTACACCTTC; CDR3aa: CASSQEGAGYTF
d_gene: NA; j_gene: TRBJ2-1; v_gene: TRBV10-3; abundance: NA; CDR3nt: TGTGCCATCAGTGTAGAACGGCTAGCGATTAACAATGAGCAGTTCTTC; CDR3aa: CAISVERLAINNEQFF
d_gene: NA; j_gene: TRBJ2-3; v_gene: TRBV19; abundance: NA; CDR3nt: TGTGCCAGTAGACCTCATAGGGGAACAGATACGCAGTATTTT; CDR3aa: CASRPHRGTDTQYF
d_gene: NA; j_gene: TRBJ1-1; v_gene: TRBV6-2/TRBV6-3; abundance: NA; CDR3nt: TGTGCCAGCAGTTACGCTATGACAGGCTACAACACTGAAGCTTTCTTT; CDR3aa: CASSYAMTGYNTEAFF
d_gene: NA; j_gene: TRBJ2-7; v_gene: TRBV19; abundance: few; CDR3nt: TGTGCCAGTAGCATCGGACGGGGCTACGAGCAGTACTTC; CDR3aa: CASSIGRGYEQYF
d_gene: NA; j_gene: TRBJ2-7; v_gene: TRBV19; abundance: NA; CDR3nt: TGTGCCAGTAGTATAGAAGAAGTGTGGGGGGTGGCCGAGCAGTACTTC; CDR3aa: CASSIEEVWGVAEQYF
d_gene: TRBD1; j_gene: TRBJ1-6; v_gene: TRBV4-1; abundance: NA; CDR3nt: TGCGCCAGCAGCCAAGTGGACAGGGAGAATTCACCCCTCCACTTT; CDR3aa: CASSQVDRENSPLHF
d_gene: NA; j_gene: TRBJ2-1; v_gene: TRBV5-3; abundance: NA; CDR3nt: TGTGCCAGAAGCTTTACAGCCAGCAACAATGAGCAGTTCTTC; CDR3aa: CARSFTASNNEQFF
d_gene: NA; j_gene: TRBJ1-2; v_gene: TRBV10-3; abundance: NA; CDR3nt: TGTGCCATCAGCGGACAGATTACTAACTATGGCTACACCTTC; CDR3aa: CAISGQITNYGYTF
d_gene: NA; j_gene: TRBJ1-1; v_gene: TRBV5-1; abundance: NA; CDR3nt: TGCGCCAGCAGCTTGGAAATTGGGGCAAACACTGAAGCTTTCTTT; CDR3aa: CASSLEIGANTEAFF
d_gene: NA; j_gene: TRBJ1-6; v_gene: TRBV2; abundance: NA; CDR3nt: TGTGCCAGCAGAGGGGACACCAGTAATTCACCCCTCCACTTT; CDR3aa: CASRGDTSNSPLHF
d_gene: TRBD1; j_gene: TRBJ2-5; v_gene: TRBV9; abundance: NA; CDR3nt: TGTGCCAGCAGCTGGACAGGGGAGGAGACCCAGTACTTC; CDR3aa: CASSWTGEETQYF
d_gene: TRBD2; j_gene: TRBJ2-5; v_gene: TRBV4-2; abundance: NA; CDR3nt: TGTGCCAGCAGCCGAGGGACTAACCAAGAGACCCAGTACTTC; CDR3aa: CASSRGTNQETQYF
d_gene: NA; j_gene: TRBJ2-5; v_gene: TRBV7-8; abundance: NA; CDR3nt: TGTGCCAGCAGCTCCGGGGAGATGAAGACCCAGTACTTC; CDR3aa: CASSSGEMKTQYF
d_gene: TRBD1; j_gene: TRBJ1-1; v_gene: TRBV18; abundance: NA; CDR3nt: TGTGCCAGCTCACCGGGACAGACAAACACTGAAGCTTTCTTT; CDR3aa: CASSPGQTNTEAFF
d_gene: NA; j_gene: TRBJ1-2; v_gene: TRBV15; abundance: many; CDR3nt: TGTGCCACCAGCAGAGGATCCATTTATTACAGGGAAAGGGGGGGCGGCTACACCTTC; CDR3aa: CATSRGSIYYRERGGGYTF
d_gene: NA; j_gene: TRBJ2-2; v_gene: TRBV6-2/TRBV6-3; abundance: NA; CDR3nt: TGTGCCAGCAGTTACAGGGGAAAGAACACCGGGGAGCTGTTTTTT; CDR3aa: CASSYRGKNTGELFF
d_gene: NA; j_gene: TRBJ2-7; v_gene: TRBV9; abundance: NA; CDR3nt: TGTGCCAGCAGCGTTTCGCCGGGGACCTACGAGCAGTACTTC; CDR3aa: CASSVSPGTYEQYF
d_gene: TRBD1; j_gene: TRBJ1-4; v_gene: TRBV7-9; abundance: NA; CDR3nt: TGTGCCATCAAGCAGGGGGGAACTAATGAAAAACTGTTTTTT; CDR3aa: CAIKQGGTNEKLFF
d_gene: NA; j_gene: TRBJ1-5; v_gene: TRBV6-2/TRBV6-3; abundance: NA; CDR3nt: TGTGCCAGCAGTTACTCGTCGCAGGGGCATCAGCCCCAGCATTTT; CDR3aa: CASSYSSQGHQPQHF
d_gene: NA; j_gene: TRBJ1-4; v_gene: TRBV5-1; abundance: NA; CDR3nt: TGCGCCAGCAGCTTGGCCCCAGGCTCGTCAGAAAAACTGTTTTTT; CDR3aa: CASSLAPGSSEKLFF
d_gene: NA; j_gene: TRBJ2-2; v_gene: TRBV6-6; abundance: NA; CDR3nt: TGTGCCAGCAGTTCCACGGGGGGCTCCGGGGAGCTGTTTTTT; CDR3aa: CASSSTGGSGELFF
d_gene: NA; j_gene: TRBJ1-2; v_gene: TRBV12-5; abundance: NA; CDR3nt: TGTGCTAGTGGGGAAGGGGCCCCTAACTATGGCTACACCTTC; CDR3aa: CASGEGAPNYGYTF
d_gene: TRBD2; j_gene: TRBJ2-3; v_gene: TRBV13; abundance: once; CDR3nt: TGTGCCAGCAGCTTAGAAGCGGGGGGTGGCACAGATACGCAGTATTTT; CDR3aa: CASSLEAGGGTDTQYF
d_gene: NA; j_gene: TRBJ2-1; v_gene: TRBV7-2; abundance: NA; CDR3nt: TGTGCCACCCAGCCCCTGGCAGGGGTCTACAATGAGCAGTTCTTC; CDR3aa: CATQPLAGVYNEQFF
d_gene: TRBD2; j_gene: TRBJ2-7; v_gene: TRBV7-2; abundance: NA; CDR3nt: TGTGCCAGCAGCTTAGAGGGGCGGGGGGTCTACGAGCAGTACTTC; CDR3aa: CASSLEGRGVYEQYF